This TCR beta chain was captured in a study of blood T cells in healthy people across ages. Germline loops: CDR1 DFQATT, CDR2 SNEGSKA (reference sequence). CDR3 length: 14 residues. Then a second PCR, running roughly 6 to 12 cycles, was carried out with a sample-barcoded 5' primer and a J-beta primer mix. Unique molecular identifiers of 12 random nucleotides labeled each cDNA. TCRdb re-called the 5' RACE reads through MiXCR, storing one row per CDR3 protein. This table has about 1.8 million distinct CDR3 sequences, less than 50% appearing once. Every donor contributed about 10 milliliters of peripheral blood by blood draw. A minimum of 6 micrograms of total RNA was extracted per sample.

The TCR sequence derives from a woman aged 40 to 50 in good health. V and J are TRBV20-1 and TRBJ2-7; 7 positions agree with TRBD1. The end of the DNA is better explained by TRBJ2-5, so the J call may be wrong. The source material was blood. The CDR3 here is CSARDLSQGETQYF. CDR3 nucleotides: TGCAGTGCTAGAGATCTGTCACAGGGGGAGACCCAGTACTTC.